This T cell receptor (beta chain) was sequenced during a study of spatial heterogeneity in lung cancer. Across the study: Beta-chain sequences were consistently detected more often than alpha-chain sequences.

Documented time point: sample taken at primary tumor resection. Donation came from 70 or so patients with untreated early-stage non-small cell lung cancer. No cells were sorted before sequencing. The whole RNA sequenced was extracted from tumor, nontumor lung or frozen PBMC. A single record per CDR3 protein comes from TCRdb applying MiXCR to the 5' RACE reads. The sample contains over 8,500 distinct CDR3 sequences, 14% of which appear only once. This CDR3 contains 12 residues. Germline-derived CDR1 and CDR2 are DFQATT and SNEGSKA (reference sequence). V gave up 0 bases and J gave up 2 bases, with 3 bases separating them. This clonotype qualifies as medium-sized. What it recognizes is unknown. With the library built for alpha chains, this beta chain is off target and its frequency is not meaningful. Study outcomes and limitations: Tracking of tumor mutation counts was seen in expanded intratumoral alpha and beta TCR counts.

This specimen consisted of lung tumor tissue, obtained at surgery. J is TRBJ2-3 and V is TRBV20-1; the D is unclear. This sequence originates from a male donor with early-stage non-small cell lung cancer. CDR3 DNA sequence: TGCAGTGCTAGAGACGTCACAGATACGCAGTATTTT. This gives the protein CSARDVTDTQYF.